This T cell receptor (beta chain) emerged from a study of blood T cells in healthy people across ages (dated by TCRdb to the mid-2010s). Concerning the study at large: Template switching captured roughly one uniquely barcoded TCR beta cDNA molecule per two T cells in model experiments. Using deep sequencing normalized with unique cDNA molecular identifiers, the study measured how TCR beta repertoire diversity changes with age. The donors were split into four age groups: young (average approximately 16 years), middle-aged (roughly 39), aged (roughly 68) and long-lived (approximately 80). Using the same blood draw, the study looked at two additional independent replicas of 1 million unique cDNA reads for two donors, one aged 18 to 30 and the other aged 80 or older. The paper's findings and limits, for the study overall: Estimates of total diversity based on one million sequenced T cells were regarded as lower bounds and as underestimates. Because profiling used bulk unsorted PBMCs, naive and antigen-experienced compartments could not be compared conclusively. Observed TCR beta diversity per million T cells fell roughly linearly with age, and a significant reduction was already apparent by age around 39. Because the CMV infection status of the donors was unknown, age-related changes in expanded clonotypes may potentially have been confounded. The long-lived group showed more naive CD4+ T cells, fewer expanded clones and increased TCR diversity than the aged group, suggesting age selection. A strong correlation was found between observed TCR beta diversity and the percentage of naive T cells measured by flow cytometry.

Counted from cysteine to phenylalanine, this CDR3 has 15 amino acids. Solely the CDR3 DNA is kept, with 45 bases framed from the first base. The junction shows trimming of 1 base on V and 4 bases on J, and the gene matches do not reach 6 bases of it. As encoded in the germline V gene, CDR1 is MDHEN while CDR2 is SYDVKM. About this clonotype itself: No cognate antigen has been identified for it. The input lacks base qualities; no much larger clone sits a single base away.

The donors were roughly 40 Caucasian individuals from Russia, aged 6 to 90 years, who were systemically healthy. Each donor gave approximately 9.4 milliliters of peripheral blood, drawn into EDTA-treated Vacutainer tubes. Ficoll-Paque density-gradient centrifugation was used to isolate PBMCs, with at least 7 million obtained per sample. Total RNA, at least 6 micrograms per sample, was extracted from PBMCs with Trizol reagent. Naive CD45RAhigh/CD27high T cell percentages were measured by flow cytometry on a PBMC aliquot from every donor. The library relied on 5' RACE. The listed sequencing device is Illumina HiSeq 2500. A second 7 to 11 cycle PCR used a sample-barcoded 5' primer and a J-beta primer mix. A template-switch 5' adaptor carrying 12 random nucleotides introduced a unique molecular identifier onto each TCR beta cDNA molecule. Each sample yielded at least 2.5 million CDR3-containing paired-end reads. All of the RNA was converted into first-strand cDNA using the Mint cDNA synthesis kit, with a TRBC-specific oligonucleotide serving as the primer. All cDNA was treated with uracil-DNA glycosylase and then went through a first 18-cycle PCR with the universal primers M1SS and BC2_uni_R. For the original study's pipeline: Normalization of each sample was performed by random selection of 1 million high-quality reads, each carrying a distinct molecular identifier. Instead of being binned into consensus sequences, reads with shared molecular identifiers were discarded. MiTCR, set to a Q25 quality threshold and the strictest error-elimination algorithm, was used for CDR3 identification, clonotype clustering and error correction. A nonparametric unseen species model with Euler transformation was used to estimate lower-bound total TCR beta diversity. The raw public data were reprocessed by TCRdb itself: fastp quality trimming at Q25, MiXCR clonotype calling, in-frame beta chains only. Rows are combined by CDR3 protein, so each entry shows the most common genes and DNA. None of the V and J calls come from the authors' own analysis; TCRdb made them. The sample includes around 1,000,000 distinct CDR3 sequences, with around 25% observed a single time. The ten largest clones capture less than 0.75% of the sample.

These data were also filed under a second study, of T cells of mothers and their children. That second report states: The donors were nine systemically healthy Caucasian individuals, made up of three mothers and their six children. cDNA synthesis consumed the entire amount of extracted RNA, loaded at 1.5 ug RNA in each 15 ul reaction. In the second PCR, the M1S primer added sample barcodes and 2-4 random nucleotides. Over 8.5 million TCR beta CDR3 reads came from each mother, compared with around 3 million reads from each child. TCR recombination output is similarly shaped by thymic selection in related and unrelated pairs, with a minor effect exerted by inherited differences. Normalized repertoire overlap was always slightly but never significantly higher in related than unrelated mother-child pairs. Persistent microchimeric T cell clones were not detected, at a sensitivity of about 99 clones per million clonotypes. The study used deep NGS to compare TCR beta repertoires of mothers and children, seeking features distinguishing related mother-child pairs from unrelated individuals. On average, the children were approximately 11 +/- 4 years old, while the mothers were 40 +/- 4 years old. After adapters were ligated using NEBNext reagents, the libraries underwent 100+100 nt paired-end sequencing on an Illumina HiSeq 2000. To avoid cross-contamination, the mother libraries and the child libraries were prepared a month apart and sequenced in separate runs. Each donor had between about 450,000 and 2,100,000 distinct TCR beta clonotypes identified. Naive TCR beta clonotypes were estimated from low-frequency clonotypes matched to each donor's FACS-determined naive share, without sorting.

The receptor comes from a girl aged 2-10 years in good health. Rearrangement joined TRBV28 to TRBJ1-2, with 7 bases in between that match TRBD1. The sequenced sample was blood. The nucleotides are TGTGCCAGCAGTTTATTCTCAGGGGGACGCTATGGCTACACCTTC. Its protein is CASSLFSGGRYGYTF.